This paragraph reports one T cell receptor (beta chain). This entry belongs to a study of control samples from healthy donors and cancer patients. Using immunoSEQ multiplex PCR, the repertoire was profiled, and TCRdb retains in-frame clones only, with some absent. Of 150,000 or so clones in the sample, 80% to 95% were seen once. Germline lookup yields CDR1 KGHSY and CDR2 FQNENV. V was pared by 1 base and J by 3 bases, with 12 bases between. There are 15 residues in the CDR3. The chain carries TRBV16 and TRBJ1-2; possibly TRBD1 for D (6 bases). This TCR was recovered from a young man in good health. The sequencing input was blood. CDR3 DNA: TGTGCCAGCAGCCAATTAGCGGCAGGGGACTATGGCTACACCTTC. Encoded protein: CASSQLAAGDYGYTF. Complete variable domain (other parts from reference TRBV16 and TRBJ1-2): GEEVAQTPKHLVRGEGQKAKLYCAPIKGHSYVFWYQQVLKNEFKFLISFQNENVFDETGMPKERFSAKCLPNSPCSLEIQATKLEDSAVYFCASSQLAAGDYGYTFGSGTRLTVV.